A single T cell receptor beta chain is shown here with its context. This clone was detected only once. No antigen is known for it. Base qualities are not provided; no much larger clone lies one nucleotide away. Reading the label with the study, this specimen's time point is: baseline before first vaccination. Samples from vaccinated people were obtained from the UK trials COV001 and COV002, which included a single-blind randomized controlled phase 2/3 trial of AZD1222 (ChAdOx1 nCoV-19) in healthy adults. For TCRbeta chain sequencing, PBMC samples from trial participants were taken at day 0 and at day 28 after the second dose. The CDR3 regions of human TCRbeta chains were analyzed by immunosequencing. As for the original processing: Repertoire TCRs were matched against a reference library of SARS-CoV-2-specific TCRs generated with the MIRA antigen-specificity platform. Breadth was defined as the fraction of unique TCRs that were SARS-CoV-2-associated. Depth was defined as the fraction of total T cells that were SARS-CoV-2-associated. Each spike-specific TCR was assigned to its reactive spike region and to a CD4 or CD8 class using the MIRA data. Log10-transformed breadth and depth values were compared by one-way ANOVA with Sidak's multiple comparisons tests. What TCRdb holds here is the immuneACCESS table cut down to in-frame rearrangements. Part of the clones is not present; checked against another copy, under half of the missing clones reflect an unresolved V gene, and the others are unexplained. The V and J calls and clone size were taken over from that table, and D and trimming were inferred from the DNA. The sample data list some 120,000 clones, and 80% to 90% of these were observed just once. The ten largest clones represent approximately 10% of the sample.

The data belong to a study of T cell responses to AZD1222 COVID-19 vaccine (dated by TCRdb to 2020 to 2023). Broadly, across the study: AZD1222 recipients given second doses at about 4 weeks or at about 12 weeks were pooled, since spike-specific TCR depth and breadth were not found to differ between the two schedules. Trial participants were enrolled into age subgroups of 18-55, 56-69 and 70-plus years, which contained about 150, 28 and 57 TCR-sequenced participants, respectively. TCR sequencing was performed for about 250 trial participants, of whom approximately 200 were given two doses of AZD1222 and around 26 were given two doses of MenACWY control vaccine.

Here is what the overall study found, with its caveats: Because no day 14 peak-response samples were available, the repertoires could be characterized only after the peak T cell response. Vaccine-associated CD4 TCRs spanned the whole spike protein, with dominant responses in regions 160-218 and 743-854. A significant rise in spike-specific TCR breadth and depth was observed after two AZD1222 doses relative to day 0 and relative to MenACWY recipients. Conclusions about previously exposed vaccinees are limited because only a handful of AZD1222 recipients were SARS-CoV-2 seropositive at baseline. In the small 56-69-year group, the increase in depth fell short of significance, most likely because of low power. Nearly half of unique spike-specific TCRs reportedly recognized epitopes outside regions mutated in the B.1.351 and B.1.1.7 variants. Most participants were white British and females outnumbered males, and the authors suggested that clonal diversity may have been underestimated.

Specimen: peripheral blood, collected on day 0 of AZD1222 vaccination. The TCR sequence derives from an adult in good health.

The CDR3 protein sequence reads: CASSLAAASNEKLFF. DNA sequence: TGCGCCAGCAGCTTGGCTGCAGCTTCTAATGAAAAACTGTTTTTT. Here the chain combines TRBV5-1 and TRBJ1-4; no D gene is confidently identified. From the cysteine through the phenylalanine, the CDR3 covers 15 amino acids. The kept DNA is CDR3 alone, 45 bases in frame from the first base. V loses 0 bases, J loses 3 bases, and the germline ends lie 9 bases apart. Per the germline V gene, SGHRS is the CDR1 and YFSETQ is the CDR2.